These 2 T cell receptor beta chains share one sample of origin, sequenced in a study of T cell repertoires in cytomegalovirus infection. These receptors are not linked to any known antigen. One entry per CDR3 protein results from TCRdb running MiXCR on the reads. In the table there are hundreds of thousands of distinct CDR3 sequences, 30% to 40% of which are singletons. The sample here was cultured CD8+ T cells from PBMCs, taken from culture after CMV antigen stimulation. The source of these receptors is a human donor in good health (CMV status not recorded). Some clones in this sample may be carry-over from other donors' samples.

The table lists this clonotype with many counts. V is TRBV7-6 and J is TRBJ2-7; TRBD1 aligns across 7 bases. The CDR3 loop spans 12 amino acids. Looked up from germline, CDR1 is SGHVS and CDR2 is FNYEAQ. The junction had 3 bases not matched to a gene; V was cut back by 4 bases and J by 6 bases. CDR3 nucleotide sequence: TGTGCCAGCAGCTCCACAGGGGCCGAGCAGTACTTC. This translates into CASSSTGAEQYF. The full variable domain, with the rest looked up from reference TRBV7-6 and TRBJ2-7, is GAGVSQSPRYKVTKRGQDVALRCDPISGHVSLYWYRQALGQGPEFLTYFNYEAQQDKSGLPNDRFSAERPEGSISTLTIQRTEQRDSAMYRCASSSTGAEQYFGPGTRLTVT.

J is TRBJ1-5 and V is TRBV29-1; no clear D gene. Germline V lookup: CDR1 SQVTM, CDR2 ANQGSEA. The V and J ends lost 3 bases and 7 bases respectively, with 13 bases between them. The CDR3 length is 13 residues. This chain's CDR3 is CSVESGVGQPQHF. CDR3 coding DNA: TGCAGCGTTGAGAGCGGGGTTGGACAGCCCCAGCATTTT.